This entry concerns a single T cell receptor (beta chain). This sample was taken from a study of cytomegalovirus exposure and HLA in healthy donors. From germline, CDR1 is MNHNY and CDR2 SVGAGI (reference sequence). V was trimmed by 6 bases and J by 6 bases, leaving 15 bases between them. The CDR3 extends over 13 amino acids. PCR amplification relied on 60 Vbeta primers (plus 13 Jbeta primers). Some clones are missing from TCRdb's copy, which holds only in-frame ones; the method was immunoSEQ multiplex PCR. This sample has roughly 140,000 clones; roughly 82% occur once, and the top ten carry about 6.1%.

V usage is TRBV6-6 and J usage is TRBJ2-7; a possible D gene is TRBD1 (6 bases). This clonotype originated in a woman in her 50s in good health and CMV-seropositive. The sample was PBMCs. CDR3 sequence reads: CASRLIDRTEQYF. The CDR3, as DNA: TGTGCCAGCAGGTTAATAGACAGGACCGAGCAGTACTTC.